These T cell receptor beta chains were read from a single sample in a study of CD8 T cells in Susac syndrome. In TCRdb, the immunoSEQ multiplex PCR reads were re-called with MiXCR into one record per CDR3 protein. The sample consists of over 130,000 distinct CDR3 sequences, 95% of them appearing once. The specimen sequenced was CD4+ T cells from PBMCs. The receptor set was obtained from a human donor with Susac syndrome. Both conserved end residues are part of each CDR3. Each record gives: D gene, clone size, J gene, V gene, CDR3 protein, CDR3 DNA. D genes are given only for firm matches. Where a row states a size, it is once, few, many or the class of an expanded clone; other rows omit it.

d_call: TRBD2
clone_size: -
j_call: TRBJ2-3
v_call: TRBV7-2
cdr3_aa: CASSLAGVPDTQYF
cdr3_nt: TGTGCCAGCAGCTTGGCGGGAGTCCCAGATACGCAGTATTTT

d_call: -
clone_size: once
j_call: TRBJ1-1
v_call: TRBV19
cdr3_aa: CASSIEAGPTEAFF
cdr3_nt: TGTGCCAGTAGTATTGAGGCAGGGCCCACTGAAGCTTTCTTT

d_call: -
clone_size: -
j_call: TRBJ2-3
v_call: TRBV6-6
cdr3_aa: CASRGGQDTQYF
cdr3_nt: TGTGCCAGCAGGGGTGGACAGGATACGCAGTATTTT

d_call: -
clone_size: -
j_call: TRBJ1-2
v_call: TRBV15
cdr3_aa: CATSRDYGQEWVYTF
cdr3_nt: TGTGCCACCAGCAGAGATTATGGGCAGGAATGGGTCTACACCTTC

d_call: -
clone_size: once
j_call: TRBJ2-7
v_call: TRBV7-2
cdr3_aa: CASSRRLSEQYF
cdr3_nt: TGTGCCAGCAGCCGGCGCCTCTCCGAGCAGTACTTC

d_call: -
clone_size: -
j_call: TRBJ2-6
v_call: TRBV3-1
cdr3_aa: CASSQDSPTASGANVLTF
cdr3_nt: TGTGCCAGCAGCCAAGATAGCCCGACGGCTTCTGGGGCCAACGTCCTGACTTTC

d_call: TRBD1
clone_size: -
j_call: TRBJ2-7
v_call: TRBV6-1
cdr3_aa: CASSPLGGQGAYEQYF
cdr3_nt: TGTGCCAGCAGCCCCCTCGGGGGACAGGGGGCCTACGAGCAGTACTTC

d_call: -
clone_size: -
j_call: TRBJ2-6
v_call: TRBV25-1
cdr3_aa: CASSEGSSGANVLTF
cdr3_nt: TGTGCCAGCAGTGAGGGGAGCTCTGGGGCCAACGTCCTGACTTTC

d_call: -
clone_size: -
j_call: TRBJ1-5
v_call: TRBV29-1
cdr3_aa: CSVARGGGQPQHF
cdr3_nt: TGCAGCGTCGCCAGGGGAGGAGGACAGCCCCAGCATTTT

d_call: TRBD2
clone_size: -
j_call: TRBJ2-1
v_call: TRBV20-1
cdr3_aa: CSASGTSLNEQFF
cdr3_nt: TGCAGTGCCTCCGGGACTAGTCTCAATGAGCAGTTCTTC

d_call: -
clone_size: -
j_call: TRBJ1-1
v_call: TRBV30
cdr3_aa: CAWSVRDEAFF
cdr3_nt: TGTGCCTGGAGTGTACGGGATGAAGCTTTCTTT

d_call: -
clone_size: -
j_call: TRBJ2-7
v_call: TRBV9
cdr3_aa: CASSVGQDRYEQYF
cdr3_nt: TGTGCCAGCAGCGTAGGACAAGACCGCTACGAGCAGTACTTC

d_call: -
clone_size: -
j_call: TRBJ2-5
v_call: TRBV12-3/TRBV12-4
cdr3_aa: CASSLQGYQETQYF
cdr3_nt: TGTGCCAGCAGTTTACAGGGGTACCAAGAGACCCAGTACTTC

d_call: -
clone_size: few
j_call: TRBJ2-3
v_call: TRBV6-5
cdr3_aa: CASSYGDTQYF
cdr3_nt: TGTGCCAGCAGTTACGGAGATACGCAGTATTTT

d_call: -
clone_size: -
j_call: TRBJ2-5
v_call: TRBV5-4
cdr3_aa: CASSLAGLDGAQYF
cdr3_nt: TGTGCCAGCAGCTTGGCGGGACTGGACGGGGCCCAGTACTTC

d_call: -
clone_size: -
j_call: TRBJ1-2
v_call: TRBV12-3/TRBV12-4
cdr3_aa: CASSFGSQGILYGYTF
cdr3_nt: TGTGCCAGCAGTTTCGGATCACAGGGAATACTCTATGGCTACACCTTC

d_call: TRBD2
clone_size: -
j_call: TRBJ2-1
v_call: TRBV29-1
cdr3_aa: CSVSRGSGSYEQFF
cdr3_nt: TGCAGCGTTTCCCGCGGTAGCGGGAGCTATGAGCAGTTCTTC

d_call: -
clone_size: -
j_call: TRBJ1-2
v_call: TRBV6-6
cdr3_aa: CASSYTLDRDYGYTF
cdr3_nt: TGTGCCAGCAGTTACACCCTAGACCGGGACTATGGCTACACCTTC

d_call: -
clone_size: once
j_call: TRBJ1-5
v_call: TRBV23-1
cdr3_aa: CASSQSGRVENQPQHF
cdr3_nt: TGCGCCAGCAGTCAATCCGGGAGAGTTGAGAATCAGCCCCAGCATTTT

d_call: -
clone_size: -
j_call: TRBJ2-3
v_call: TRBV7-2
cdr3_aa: CASSFAQSRDTQYF
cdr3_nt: TGTGCCAGCAGCTTCGCACAGTCCAGGGATACGCAGTATTTT

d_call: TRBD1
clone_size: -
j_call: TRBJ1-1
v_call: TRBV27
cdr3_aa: CASSRGTGMNTEAFF
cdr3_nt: TGTGCCAGCAGTCGAGGGACAGGGATGAACACTGAAGCTTTCTTT

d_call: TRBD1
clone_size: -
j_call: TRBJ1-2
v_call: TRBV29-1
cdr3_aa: CSVDPTGSYGYTF
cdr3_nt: TGCAGCGTTGACCCGACAGGGTCCTATGGCTACACCTTC

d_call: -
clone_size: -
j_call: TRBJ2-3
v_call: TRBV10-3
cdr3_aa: CATEKGGSTDTQYF
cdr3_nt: TGTGCCACAGAGAAAGGCGGTAGCACAGATACGCAGTATTTT

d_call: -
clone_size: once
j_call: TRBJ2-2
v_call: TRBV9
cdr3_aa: CASSYQGATGELFF
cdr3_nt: TGTGCCAGCAGCTACCAAGGGGCCACCGGGGAGCTGTTTTTT

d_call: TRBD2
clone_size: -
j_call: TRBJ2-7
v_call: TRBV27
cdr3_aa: CASRLAGAYEQYF
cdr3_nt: TGTGCCAGCCGACTAGCGGGGGCCTACGAGCAGTACTTC

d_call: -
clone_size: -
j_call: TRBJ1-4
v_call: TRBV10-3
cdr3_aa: CAISAVGKGEKLFF
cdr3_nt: TGTGCCATCAGTGCGGTCGGGAAGGGAGAAAAACTGTTTTTT

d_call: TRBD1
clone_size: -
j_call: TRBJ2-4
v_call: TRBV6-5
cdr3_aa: CASMTGEDIQYF
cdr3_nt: TGTGCCAGCATGACAGGGGAGGACATTCAGTACTTC

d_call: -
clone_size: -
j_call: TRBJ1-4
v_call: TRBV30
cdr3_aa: CAWRDRENEKLFF
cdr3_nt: TGTGCCTGGAGGGACAGAGAAAATGAAAAACTGTTTTTT

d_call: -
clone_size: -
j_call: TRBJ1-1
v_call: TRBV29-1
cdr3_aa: CSVQEGSTEAFF
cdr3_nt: TGCAGCGTTCAGGAGGGGAGCACTGAAGCTTTCTTT

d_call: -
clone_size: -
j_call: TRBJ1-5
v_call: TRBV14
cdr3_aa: CASSPQGAQPQHF
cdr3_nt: TGTGCCAGCAGCCCACAGGGAGCACAGCCCCAGCATTTT

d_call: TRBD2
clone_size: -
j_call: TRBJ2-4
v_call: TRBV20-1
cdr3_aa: CSQDGGAKNIQYF
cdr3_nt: TGCAGTCAGGACGGGGGGGCCAAAAACATTCAGTACTTC

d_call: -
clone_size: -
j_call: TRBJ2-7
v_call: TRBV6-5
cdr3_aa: CASSYGRTYEQYF
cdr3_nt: TGTGCCAGCAGTTATGGGAGAACCTACGAGCAGTACTTC

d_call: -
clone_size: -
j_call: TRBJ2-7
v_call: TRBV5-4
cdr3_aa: CASSYQQGYHEQYF
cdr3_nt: TGTGCCAGCAGTTACCAACAGGGTTACCACGAGCAGTACTTC

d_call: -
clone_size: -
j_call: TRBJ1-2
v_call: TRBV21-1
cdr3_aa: CASGSSGQGKSGGYTF
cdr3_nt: TGTGCCAGCGGTTCTTCGGGACAGGGGAAGTCTGGGGGCTACACCTTC

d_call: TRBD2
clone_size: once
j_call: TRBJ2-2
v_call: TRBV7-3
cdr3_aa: CASSPGAGVGELFF
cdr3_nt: TGTGCCAGCAGCCCCGGGGCGGGAGTCGGGGAGCTGTTTTTT

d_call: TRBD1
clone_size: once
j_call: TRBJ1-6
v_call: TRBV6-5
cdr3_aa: CASGYSWGQTDFSSPLHF
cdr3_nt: TGTGCCAGCGGTTACTCCTGGGGACAGACTGATTTTAGTTCACCCCTCCACTTT

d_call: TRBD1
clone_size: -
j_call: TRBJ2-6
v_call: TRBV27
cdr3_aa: CASSFRSGQGASGANVLTF
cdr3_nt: TGTGCCAGCAGTTTCCGTTCGGGACAGGGGGCCTCTGGGGCCAACGTCCTGACTTTC

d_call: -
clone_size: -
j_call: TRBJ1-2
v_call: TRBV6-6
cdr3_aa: CASSYSLPNSLYGYTF
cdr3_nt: TGTGCCAGCAGTTACTCCCTACCAAACTCCCTCTATGGCTACACCTTC

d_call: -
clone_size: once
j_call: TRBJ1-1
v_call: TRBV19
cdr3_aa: CASSKLGNTEAFF
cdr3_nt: TGTGCCAGTAGTAAATTGGGGAACACTGAAGCTTTCTTT

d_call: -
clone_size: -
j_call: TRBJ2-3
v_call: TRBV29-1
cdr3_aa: CSVATRDTQYF
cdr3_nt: TGCAGCGTTGCCACTAGAGATACGCAGTATTTT

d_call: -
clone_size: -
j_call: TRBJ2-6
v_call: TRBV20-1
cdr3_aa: CSATTGSGANVLTF
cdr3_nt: TGCAGTGCGACAACAGGGAGTGGGGCCAACGTCCTGACTTTC

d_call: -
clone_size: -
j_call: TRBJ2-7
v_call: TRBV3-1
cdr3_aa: CASSAEGRQYF
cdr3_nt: TGTGCCAGCAGCGCCGAGGGGAGGCAGTACTTC

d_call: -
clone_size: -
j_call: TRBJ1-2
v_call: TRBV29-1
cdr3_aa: CSVAGTAGGYTF
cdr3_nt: TGCAGCGTCGCCGGGACGGCCGGCGGCTACACCTTC

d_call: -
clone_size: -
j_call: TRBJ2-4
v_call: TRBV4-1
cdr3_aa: CASSQVPVPKNIQYF
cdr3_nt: TGCGCCAGCAGCCAGGTACCTGTCCCCAAAAACATTCAGTACTTC

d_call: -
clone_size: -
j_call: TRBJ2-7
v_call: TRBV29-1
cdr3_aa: CSVRRGGRNEQYF
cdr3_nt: TGCAGCGTTCGTAGGGGGGGCAGAAACGAGCAGTACTTC

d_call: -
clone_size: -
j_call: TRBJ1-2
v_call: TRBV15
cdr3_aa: CATSEAGWRGYTF
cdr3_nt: TGTGCCACCAGCGAGGCAGGATGGCGTGGCTACACCTTC

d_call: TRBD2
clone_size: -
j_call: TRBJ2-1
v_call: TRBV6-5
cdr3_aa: CASSYSAGGPNEQFF
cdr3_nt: TGTGCCAGCAGTTACTCAGCGGGAGGGCCGAATGAGCAGTTCTTC

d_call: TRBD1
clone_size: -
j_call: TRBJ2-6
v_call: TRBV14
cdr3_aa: CASSPGQALMANVLTF
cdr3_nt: TGTGCCAGCAGCCCGGGACAGGCTCTAATGGCCAACGTCCTGACTTTC